The next 10 T cell receptor beta chains were all read from a single sample in a study of CD8+ T cells in alopecia areata. The sequencing template was cDNA reverse transcribed from extracted RNA. Only in-frame clones appear in the TCRdb table, and some are missing; sequencing was by immunoSEQ multiplex PCR. The repertoire includes around 180,000 clones, less than 70% of them detected once, and about 1.3% sits in the top ten. Treatment meaning: oral pan-JAK inhibitor, 5-10 mg twice daily. Specimen: CD4+ T cells sorted from blood, collected between weeks 49 and 50, from a patient treated with tofacitinib. The receptors derive from a human donor with alopecia areata.

J is TRBJ1-1 and V is TRBV29-1; D call uncertain. V lost 3 bases, J lost 1 base, and 12 bases lay in between. CDR3 size: 14 residues. The germline V gene encodes CDR1 SQVTM and CDR2 ANQGSEA. The DNA for the CDR3 is TGCAGCGTTGAGATCGGGAGTTGGAACACTGAAGCTTTCTTT. This gives the protein CSVEIGSWNTEAFF.

The chain recombines TRBV29-1 with TRBJ2-3; D uncertain. V was cut by 6 bases and J by 2 bases, with 18 bases left in between. This CDR3 is built from 15 residues. Germline CDR1 is SQVTM and CDR2 is ANQGSEA. CDR3 DNA sequence: TGCAGCGTACTGTGGTTGGTGCAGAACACAGATACGCAGTATTTT. This gives the protein CSVLWLVQNTDTQYF.

This clone was counted only a few times. The V gene is TRBV29-1, the J gene TRBJ2-1; D gene unclear. The germline V gene encodes CDR1 SQVTM and CDR2 ANQGSEA. The CDR3 sequence is 11 residues long. The V gene lost 7 bases and the J gene lost 6 bases, with 10 bases spanning the gap. CDR3 in DNA: TGCAGCGGAGCACAGTTCAATGAGCAGTTCTTC. Encoded protein: CSGAQFNEQFF.

The rearrangement joins TRBV29-1 to TRBJ1-2, with 7 bases lining up with TRBD1. V trimming: 5 bases; J trimming: 2 bases; junction bases outside the gene matches: 5. There are 13 residues in the CDR3. Per the germline V gene, CDR1 is SQVTM and CDR2 is ANQGSEA. The CDR3 region is CSVTGTANYGYTF. The CDR3 DNA reads TGCAGCGTTACGGGGACAGCGAACTATGGCTACACCTTC.

The chain recombines TRBV9 with TRBJ1-2; 9 nucleotides match TRBD1. There are 14 residues in the CDR3. With 3 bases clipped from V and 4 bases from J, the junction kept 4 bases outside the gene matches. Germline CDR1 and CDR2: SGDLS and YYNGEE. CDR3 amino acids: CASSGRTGAYGYTF. CDR3 DNA: TGTGCCAGCAGCGGAAGGACAGGGGCCTATGGCTACACCTTC.

The chain has TRBV7-8 and TRBJ2-2; either TRBD1 or TRBD2 may supply D (5 bases each). The CDR3 is made up of 17 amino acids. The V and J ends lost 7 bases and 1 base respectively, with 19 bases between them. The germline V gene has CDR1 SGHVS and CDR2 FQNEAQ. CDR3 nucleotides: TGTGCCAGCAACCTACCCCGGGACGGACAGAACACCGGGGAGCTGTTTTTT. Protein product: CASNLPRDGQNTGELFF. Full variable domain (outside the CDR3, taken from reference TRBV7-8 and TRBJ2-2): GAGVSQSPRYKVAKRGQDVALRCDPISGHVSLFWYQQALGQGPEFLTYFQNEAQLDKSGLPSDRFFAERPEGSVSTLKIQRTQQEDSAVYLCASNLPRDGQNTGELFFGEGSRLTVL.

In this sample, this clone turned up a few times. This rearrangement joins TRBV29-1 to TRBJ2-7; D is perhaps TRBD2 (5 bases). V lost 1 base and J 0 bases, leaving 7 bases between the germline ends. Germline loops: CDR1 SQVTM, CDR2 ANQGSEA. This CDR3 is 13 amino acids long. The CDR3 bases are TGCAGCGTTGAAGCACGGGACTCCTACGAGCAGTACTTC. Translation: CSVEARDSYEQYF.

This clone appeared a few times. The CDR3 spells CASSQGVDLANYGYTF. The CDR3 DNA follows: TGCGCCAGCAGCCAAGGAGTAGACTTGGCTAACTATGGCTACACCTTC. V gene TRBV4-3 combines with J gene TRBJ1-2; D is ambiguous. V was trimmed by 1 base and J by 0 bases, leaving 12 bases between them. The CDR3 consists of 16 residues. In germline, CDR1 is LGHNA, CDR2 YSLEER.

This clone was counted only a few times. CDR3: CASSSDSQNYGYTF. CDR3 DNA sequence: TGTGCCAGCAGCTCCGACAGCCAGAACTATGGCTACACCTTC. This chain connects TRBV7-9 to TRBJ1-2, with D possibly TRBD1 on 5 matching bases. Germline CDR1 reads SEHNR; CDR2 reads FQNEAQ (reference sequence). This CDR3 region has 14 residues. V lost 4 bases and J lost 2, with 11 bases in between.

This clone occurred once. The chain uses TRBV5-4 and TRBJ1-1, with D unclear. Trimming removed 2 bases at V and 4 bases at J, with 12 bases between. CDR1 and CDR2 (germline): SGHNT, YYREEE (reference sequence). The CDR3 loop spans 14 amino acids. The CDR3 DNA is TGTGCCAGCAGCTTAGAGGGATCGGGCACTGAAGCTTTCTTT. It yields the protein CASSLEGSGTEAFF.